Each of the 4 T cell receptor beta chains below was sequenced from the same sample in a study of early T cells in non-severe SARS-CoV-2 infection. MiXCR was run by TCRdb on the 5' RACE reads, yielding one entry per CDR3 protein. The profile shows 97,000 or so distinct CDR3 sequences, 9.5% to 12% of them singletons. The sample in question was whole blood, obtained at baseline. These TCRs come from an adult who was a healthcare worker with PCR-confirmed SARS-CoV-2 infection or an uninfected control (not recorded which).

The chain employs TRBV12-3 or TRBV12-4 and TRBJ1-3, with D hard to call. V lost 8 bases, J lost 0 bases, and 8 bases lay in between. The CDR3 has 13 residues. This chain's CDR3 is CASQPSSGNTIYF. In DNA form, the CDR3 reads TGTGCCAGCCAGCCGTCCTCTGGAAACACCATATATTTT.

A few counts support this clonotype. The genes are TRBV6-1 and TRBJ2-2, with D tentatively TRBD1 or TRBD2 (5 bases each). Germline assignment: CDR1 MNHNS and CDR2 SASEGT. V lost 3 bases to trimming and J lost 6 bases, with 11 bases between them. The CDR3 has 14 residues. This chain's CDR3 is CASSEGPQSGELFF. CDR3 DNA sequence: TGTGCCAGCAGTGAGGGACCTCAGTCCGGGGAGCTGTTTTTT.

The chain carries TRBV24-1 and TRBJ2-4; TRBD2 might be the D (6 bases). V dropped 5 bases and J dropped 1 base, with 14 bases sitting between them. The germline CDR1 and CDR2 sequences are KGHDR and SFDVKD. CDR3 length: 16 residues. The CDR3 DNA follows: TGTGCCACCAGTGGTTACGGGGGAATGGCCAAAAACATTCAGTACTTC. Translation: CATSGYGGMAKNIQYF.

Ten or more counts support this clonotype. This chain links TRBV28 with TRBJ2-3; D not certain. This CDR3 has 13 residues. The germline V and J ends were trimmed by 5 bases and 0 bases, with 6 bases remaining between them. Germline lookup yields CDR1 MDHEN and CDR2 SYDVKM. The CDR3 loop is CASSLQSTDTQYF. The DNA for the CDR3 is TGTGCCAGCAGTCTCCAGAGCACAGATACGCAGTATTTT.